These T cell receptor beta chains were read from a single sample in a study of blood T cell repertoires in COVID-19. Data came from immunoSEQ multiplex PCR; TCRdb stores just in-frame clones and leaves some out. The repertoire holds about 240,000 clones, 84% seen once, with 4% in the top ten. The source material was peripheral blood. The receptors originated from a man aged 45-65 years with acute or convalescent COVID-19. Both conserved end residues are part of each CDR3. The order of the fields is CDR3 protein, V gene, J gene.

cdr3_aa: CASSLVAGQGGYEQYF
v_call: TRBV7-8
j_call: TRBJ2-7

cdr3_aa: CASSYRDKAFF
v_call: TRBV6-5
j_call: TRBJ1-1

cdr3_aa: CASSQVGRNYGYTF
v_call: TRBV4-1
j_call: TRBJ1-2

cdr3_aa: CASKGVAQFEQYF
v_call: TRBV19
j_call: TRBJ2-7

cdr3_aa: CASSPTQGRVYGYTF
v_call: TRBV5-4
j_call: TRBJ1-2

cdr3_aa: CASSYSAAGRAEAFF
v_call: TRBV6-5
j_call: TRBJ1-1

cdr3_aa: CASRLLAGEAGELFF
v_call: TRBV2
j_call: TRBJ2-2

cdr3_aa: CASSLDSHGGQYF
v_call: TRBV11-2
j_call: TRBJ2-3

cdr3_aa: CASSLVGQVQETQYF
v_call: TRBV7-2
j_call: TRBJ2-5

cdr3_aa: CASTPTGDYGYTF
v_call: TRBV6-5
j_call: TRBJ1-2

cdr3_aa: CASSWTAINSPLHF
v_call: TRBV11-3
j_call: TRBJ1-6

cdr3_aa: CATSGTAPTDTQYF
v_call: TRBV24-1
j_call: TRBJ2-3

cdr3_aa: CASELTGTYNEQFF
v_call: TRBV28
j_call: TRBJ2-1

cdr3_aa: CASSEGLAGGLDTQYF
v_call: TRBV5-8
j_call: TRBJ2-3

cdr3_aa: CASSFSGTPNYGYTF
v_call: TRBV18
j_call: TRBJ1-2

cdr3_aa: CASSRTLGAPLHF
v_call: TRBV7-3
j_call: TRBJ1-6

cdr3_aa: CASSHDRGAETQYF
v_call: TRBV9
j_call: TRBJ2-5

cdr3_aa: CASSEQGTVYEQYF
v_call: TRBV11-2
j_call: TRBJ2-7

cdr3_aa: CAWRTSGIPEQFF
v_call: TRBV30
j_call: TRBJ2-1

cdr3_aa: CASSSRLAGGYPREQYF
v_call: TRBV7-9
j_call: TRBJ2-7